Below, one T cell receptor beta chain is given with its context. Its antigen is as yet unknown. The CDR3 sequence is 14 residues long. With 1 base removed from V and 0 bases from J, the gap between germline ends came to 6 bases. Germline V gene lookup returns CDR1 GTSNPN and CDR2 SVGIG (reference sequence). Constant-segment primers served in 5'RACE that generated TCR alpha and TCR beta cDNA libraries bearing sample barcodes and UMIs. TCRdb re-called the 5' RACE reads with MiXCR, one entry per CDR3 protein. The sample carries 170,000 or so distinct CDR3 sequences, around 21% recorded once. This specimen belongs to a study of T-cell memory formation after mild COVID-19. Study as a whole: Largely donor-specific TCR clusters were found.

Study-level points and caveats: Clones that got smaller from day 15 to 85 had even CD4/CD8, while clones growing later tipped toward CD4+. The finding that pre-infection memory included some responding clones suggested that cross-reactive memory joined.

The sequencing sample was made of PBMCs or a T cell subset sorted from them (not recorded which). The J gene is TRBJ2-2, the V gene TRBV30; D gene unclear. This TCR was recovered from an adult woman who had mild COVID-19 (a few samples of this study predate the infection). Cell type and time point are not known. The CDR3 loop reads CAWSGDTNTGELFF. DNA of the CDR3: TGTGCCTGGAGTGGCGACACGAACACCGGGGAGCTGTTTTTT.